The 21 T cell receptor beta chains presented below share a single source sample, sequenced in a study of early T cells in non-severe SARS-CoV-2 infection. TCRdb reprocessed the 5' RACE reads with MiXCR, giving one entry per CDR3 protein. The sample gives 55,000 to 75,000 distinct CDR3 sequences, more than 7% of which show up once; about 3.3% is in the top ten. Specimen: whole blood. The origin of the receptors is an adult who was a healthcare worker with PCR-confirmed SARS-CoV-2 infection or an uninfected control (not recorded which).

The sample holds many counts of this clonotype. CDR3 region: CASSSLGLAGEDGELFF. CDR3 coding DNA: TGTGCCAGCAGTTCCCTAGGACTAGCGGGAGAGGACGGGGAGCTGTTTTTT. The chain links TRBV28 to TRBJ2-2; TRBD2 agrees at 13 bases. V shed 4 bases and J 7 bases; nucleotides not matched to a gene: 9. This CDR3 is 17 amino acids long. Germline-derived CDR1 and CDR2 are MDHEN and SYDVKM. The whole variable domain, remainder taken from reference TRBV28 and TRBJ2-2, is DVKVTQSSRYLVKRTGEKVFLECVQDMDHENMFWYRQDPGLGLRLIYFSYDVKMKEKGDIPEGYSVSREKKERFSLILESASTNQTSMYLCASSSLGLAGEDGELFFGEGSRLTVL.

This clonotype appeared many times. This chain connects TRBV9 to TRBJ2-1; D gene uncertain. The CDR3 consists of 15 residues. Germline lookup yields CDR1 SGDLS and CDR2 YYNGEE. V was trimmed by 4 bases and J by 8 bases, leaving 19 bases between them. This chain's CDR3 is CASSLPAGRGDEQFF. CDR3 DNA sequence: TGTGCCAGCAGCCTCCCCGCAGGACGAGGCGATGAGCAGTTCTTC.

CDR3 sequence: CSVQPGQGNNEQFF. The DNA for the CDR3 is TGCAGCGTCCAACCGGGACAGGGTAATAATGAGCAGTTCTTC. The rearrangement uses TRBV29-1 and TRBJ2-1; 9 nucleotides align to TRBD1. V shed 6 bases, J shed 7 bases, and the junction held 10 bases outside the gene matches. There are 14 residues in the CDR3. Germline CDR1 and CDR2: SQVTM and ANQGSEA.

The rearrangement joins TRBV20-1 to TRBJ1-6, with TRBD1 as a possible D gene (5 bases). Germline assignment: CDR1 DFQATT and CDR2 SNEGSKA (reference sequence). The CDR3 sequence is 16 residues long. The ends were cut back, 5 bases at V and 7 bases at J, with 21 bases in the middle. The DNA for the CDR3 is TGCAGTGCTTACGGAGGGGAAGGGCCCGAAAATTCACCCCTCCACTTT. Translated, it gives CSAYGGEGPENSPLHF.

The sample holds many counts of this clonotype. This sequence joins TRBV5-5 and TRBJ2-6, with D perhaps being TRBD1 or TRBD2 (6 bases each). V was shortened by 1 base and J by 0 bases, with 14 bases between the two germline ends. The CDR3 has 18 residues. The V gene's germline CDR1 is SGHKS and CDR2 YYEKEE (reference sequence). Here the CDR3 reads CASSLSGAQGSGANVLTF. In DNA, the CDR3 is TGTGCCAGCAGCTTGTCGGGGGCGCAGGGCTCTGGGGCCAACGTCCTGACTTTC.

The rearrangement links TRBV28 to TRBJ2-2; the D gene is possibly TRBD1 (5 bases). Germline V gene data show CDR1 as MDHEN and CDR2 as SYDVKM. V gave up 3 bases and J gave up 0 bases, with 8 bases separating them. CDR3 length: 15 amino acids. The CDR3 nucleotides are TGTGCCAGCAGTTTCCAGGGAACGAACACCGGGGAGCTGTTTTTT. Translation gives CASSFQGTNTGELFF.

This clonotype was counted between two and nine times. The rearrangement uses TRBV28 and TRBJ1-4, with 7 bases lining up with TRBD1. The CDR3 contains 15 residues. The germline gives CDR1 MDHEN, CDR2 SYDVKM. V lost 5 bases to trimming and J lost 8 bases; unmatched junction nucleotides: 11. The CDR3 region has the DNA TGTGCCAGCAGTGCCGAGGGGGCGCGAGCCGAAAAACTGTTTTTT. It yields the protein CASSAEGARAEKLFF.

This clonotype was picked up many times. The rearrangement joins TRBV27 to TRBJ2-3, with TRBD2 matching over 14 bases. This CDR3 region has 18 residues. The germline V gene encodes CDR1 MNHEY and CDR2 SMNVEV (reference sequence). The V segment lost 3 bases and the J segment 6 bases; nucleotides outside the gene matches: 11. The CDR3 nucleotides read TGTGCCAGCAGTTTTTTTCCCCGGACTAGCGGGAGGTCGGATACGCAGTATTTT. It specifies CASSFFPRTSGRSDTQYF.

This clonotype was observed a handful of times. V and J are TRBV28 and TRBJ2-3; TRBD2 matches 9 bases. V shed 6 bases, J shed 2 bases, and the junction held 15 bases outside the gene matches. The CDR3 totals 18 residues. Germline V CDR1 and CDR2: MDHEN, SYDVKM. As DNA, the CDR3 is TGTGCCAGCAGCTTCCCGCCCTGGCCTAGCGGGGCCACAGATACGCAGTATTTT. It is translated as CASSFPPWPSGATDTQYF.

The sample holds a few counts of this clonotype. The rearrangement joins TRBV5-1 to TRBJ2-5; perhaps TRBD1 as D (6 bases). Trimming pared 2 bases from V and 2 bases from J, leaving 10 bases between. CDR1 SGHRS and CDR2 YFSETQ come from the germline V gene. The CDR3 has 14 residues. The CDR3 nucleotides are TGCGCCAGCAGCTTCAGGGGAGAACAAGAGACCCAGTACTTC. This sequence encodes CASSFRGEQETQYF.

This clonotype occurred a few times. The V call is TRBV18, the J call TRBJ2-2, with TRBD2 matching 7 bases. Germline V gene data show CDR1 as KGHSH and CDR2 as LQKENI. The V gene end was trimmed by 1 base and the J gene end by 2 bases; junction bases not matched to a gene: 7. CDR3 length: 17 residues. Here the CDR3 DNA reads TGTGCCAGCTCACCACGTATGAGCGGGGTTAACACCGGGGAGCTGTTTTTT. Amino acids: CASSPRMSGVNTGELFF.

In this sample, this clonotype turned up a few times. The J gene is TRBJ2-4, the V gene TRBV19; 8 bases agree with TRBD1. Looked up from germline, CDR1 is LNHDA and CDR2 is SQIVND (reference sequence). The CDR3 consists of 13 residues. J gave up 4 bases and V 9 bases, and 5 bases lay outside the gene matches. The CDR3 spells CASLDRVKNIQYF. As DNA, the CDR3 is TGTGCCAGCCTGGACAGGGTGAAAAACATTCAGTACTTC.

This clonotype was detected only a few times. This rearrangement joins TRBV10-2 to TRBJ2-7; TRBD1 aligns across 12 bases. CDR1 and CDR2 (germline): WSHSY, SAAADI. CDR3 length equals 15 residues. The V gene end was trimmed by 4 bases and the J gene end by 7 bases; junction bases not matched to a gene: 8. CDR3 protein: CASSATGTGGREQYF. CDR3 DNA: TGCGCCAGCAGTGCGACCGGGACAGGGGGCCGGGAGCAGTACTTC.

This clonotype showed up many times. The chain is built from TRBV18 and TRBJ2-1, with D maybe TRBD1 (5 bases). V was trimmed by 2 bases and J by 4 bases, leaving 9 bases between them. Germline-derived CDR1 and CDR2 are KGHSH and LQKENI. This CDR3 contains 14 residues. The CDR3 sequence: CASSPDRKYNEQFF. For the CDR3, the DNA is TGTGCCAGCTCACCAGACAGAAAATACAATGAGCAGTTCTTC.

This clonotype appeared a few times. This chain uses TRBV20-1 with TRBJ2-5; tentative D call: TRBD1 (5 bases). The V end lost 3 bases, the J end lost 5 bases, and 7 bases lay between the germline ends. The CDR3 contains 11 residues. Germline lookup yields CDR1 DFQATT and CDR2 SNEGSKA (reference sequence). CDR3 in DNA: TGCAGTGCTAGGGCAGGGGAGACCCAGTACTTC. Protein sequence: CSARAGETQYF.

The chain recombines TRBV28 with TRBJ1-2; D unclear. V was shortened by 2 bases and J by 2 bases, with 6 bases between the two germline ends. The CDR3 has 13 amino acids. CDR1 and CDR2 from the germline V gene are MDHEN and SYDVKM. In nucleotides, the CDR3 is TGTGCCAGCAGTTTAGGCACGAACTATGGCTACACCTTC. Translation: CASSLGTNYGYTF.

The chain employs TRBV6-5 and TRBJ1-2, with 7 bases lining up with TRBD1. Trimming removed 10 bases from V and 4 bases from J; junction bases left unmatched: 9. CDR1 and CDR2 (germline): MNHEY, SVGAGI. This CDR3 is 13 amino acids long. The CDR3 DNA sequence: TGTGCCACTACTGACAGGGAGGTCTATGGCTACACCTTC. This sequence encodes CATTDREVYGYTF.

This clonotype was seen ten or more times. The CDR3 nucleotides are TGTGCCAGCAGTGAATCCGGTGCTTTCTTT. Its protein is CASSESGAFF. This chain uses TRBV2 with TRBJ1-1; D is unresolved. Germline V gene data show CDR1 as SNHLY and CDR2 as FYNNEI. Between the trimmed V and J ends, which lost 2 bases and 11 bases, there was a span of 6 bases. The CDR3 length is 10 residues.

This clonotype was seen at least ten times. The chain links TRBV20-1 to TRBJ2-3; D is uncertain. Looked up from germline, CDR1 is DFQATT and CDR2 is SNEGSKA (reference sequence). The length of the CDR3 is 15 residues. V lost 5 bases, J lost 4 bases, and 19 bases lay in between. CDR3: CSAGGTASSADTQYF. The DNA for the CDR3 is TGCAGTGCTGGTGGCACTGCCAGCAGCGCAGATACGCAGTATTTT.

This clonotype was found many times. CDR3 bases: TGCAGCGTTGAAGATACCGGGAAAGGAACAGATACGCAGTATTTT. Protein: CSVEDTGKGTDTQYF. The rearrangement uses TRBV29-1 and TRBJ2-3, with D maybe TRBD2 (5 bases). CDR1 and CDR2 from the germline V gene are SQVTM and ANQGSEA. The CDR3 spans 15 residues. V lost 0 bases and J lost 3, with 13 bases in between.

This chain uses TRBV11-2 with TRBJ2-1; 9 positions match TRBD2. This CDR3 contains 16 residues. The germline V gene encodes CDR1 SGHAT and CDR2 FQNNGV. The V gene end was trimmed by 4 bases and the J gene end by 2 bases; junction bases not matched to a gene: 6. CDR3 sequence reads: CASSYLSGGTYNEQFF. The CDR3 bases are TGTGCCAGCAGCTACCTTAGCGGGGGAACCTACAATGAGCAGTTCTTC. The whole variable domain, filled in from reference TRBV11-2 and TRBJ2-1, reads EAGVAQSPRYKIIEKRQSVAFWCNPISGHATLYWYQQILGQGPKLLIQFQNNGVVDDSQLPKDRFSAERLKGVDSTLKIQPAKLEDSAVYLCASSYLSGGTYNEQFFGPGTRLTVL.